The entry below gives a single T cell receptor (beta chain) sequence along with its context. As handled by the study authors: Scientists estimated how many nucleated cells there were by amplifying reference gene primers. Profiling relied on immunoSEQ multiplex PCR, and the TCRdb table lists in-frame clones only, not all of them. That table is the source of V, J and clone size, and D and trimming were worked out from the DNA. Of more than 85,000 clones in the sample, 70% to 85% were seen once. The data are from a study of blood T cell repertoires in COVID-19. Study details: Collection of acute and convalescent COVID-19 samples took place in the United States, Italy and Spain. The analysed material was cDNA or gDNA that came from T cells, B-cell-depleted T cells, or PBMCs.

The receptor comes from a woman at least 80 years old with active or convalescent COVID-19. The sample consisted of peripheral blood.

CDR3 protein: CASSNRGIDEQYF. The CDR3 nucleotides read TGTGCCAGCAGCAACAGGGGGATTGACGAGCAGTACTTC. The rearrangement links TRBV6-5 to TRBJ2-7, with 8 bases fitting TRBD1. Trimming cost V 6 bases and J 5 bases; bases outside gene matches: 6. CDR3 length: 13 amino acids. CDR1 is MNHEY and CDR2 is SVGAGI in the germline V gene.